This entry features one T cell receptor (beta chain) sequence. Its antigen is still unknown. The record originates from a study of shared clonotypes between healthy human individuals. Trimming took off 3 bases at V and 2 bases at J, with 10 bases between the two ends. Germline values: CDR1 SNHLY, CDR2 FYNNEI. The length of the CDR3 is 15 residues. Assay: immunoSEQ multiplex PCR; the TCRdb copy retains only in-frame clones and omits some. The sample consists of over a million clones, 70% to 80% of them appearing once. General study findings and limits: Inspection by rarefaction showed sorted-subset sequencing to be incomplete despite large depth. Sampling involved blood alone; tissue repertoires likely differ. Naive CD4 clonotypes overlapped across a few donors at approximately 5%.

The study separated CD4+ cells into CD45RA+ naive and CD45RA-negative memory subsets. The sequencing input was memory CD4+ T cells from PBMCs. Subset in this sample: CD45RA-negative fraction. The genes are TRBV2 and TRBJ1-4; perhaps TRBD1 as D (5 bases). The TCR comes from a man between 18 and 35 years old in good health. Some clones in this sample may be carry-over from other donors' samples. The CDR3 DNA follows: TGTGCCAGCAGTGAGTACCGGGGGACTAATGAAAAACTGTTTTTT. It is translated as CASSEYRGTNEKLFF.